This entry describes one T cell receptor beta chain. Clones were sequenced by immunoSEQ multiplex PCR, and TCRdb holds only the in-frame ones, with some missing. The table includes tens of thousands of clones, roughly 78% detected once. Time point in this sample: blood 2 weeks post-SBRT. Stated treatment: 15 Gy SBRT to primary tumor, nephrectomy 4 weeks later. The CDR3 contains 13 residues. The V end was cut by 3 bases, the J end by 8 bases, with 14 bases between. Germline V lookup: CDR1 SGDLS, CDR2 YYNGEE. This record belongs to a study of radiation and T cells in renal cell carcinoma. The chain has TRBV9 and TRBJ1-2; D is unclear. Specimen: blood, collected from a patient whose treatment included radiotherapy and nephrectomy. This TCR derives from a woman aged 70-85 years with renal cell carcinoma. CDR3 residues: CASSGVSSGGYTF. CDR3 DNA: TGTGCCAGCAGCGGTGTATCCAGCGGGGGCTACACCTTC. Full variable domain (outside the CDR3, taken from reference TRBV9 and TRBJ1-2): DSGVTQTPKHLITATGQRVTLRCSPRSGDLSVYWYQQSLDQGLQFLIQYYNGEERAKGNILERFSAQQFPDLHSELNLSSLELGDSALYFCASSGVSSGGYTFGSGTRLTVV.